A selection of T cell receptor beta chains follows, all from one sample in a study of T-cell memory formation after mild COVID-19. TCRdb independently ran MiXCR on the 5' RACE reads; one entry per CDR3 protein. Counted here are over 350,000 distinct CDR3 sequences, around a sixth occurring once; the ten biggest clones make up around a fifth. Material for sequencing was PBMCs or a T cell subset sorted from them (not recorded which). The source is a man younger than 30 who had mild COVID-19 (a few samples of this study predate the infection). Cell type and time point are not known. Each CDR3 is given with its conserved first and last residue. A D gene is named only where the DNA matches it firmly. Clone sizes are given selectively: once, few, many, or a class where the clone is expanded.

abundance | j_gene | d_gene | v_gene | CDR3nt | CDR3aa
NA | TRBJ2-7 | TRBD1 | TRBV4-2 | TGTGCCAGCAGCAAAGACCGGACAGGGGCTTACGAGCAGTACTTC | CASSKDRTGAYEQYF
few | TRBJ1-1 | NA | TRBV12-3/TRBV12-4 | TGTGCCATCGAAGGGGTGAACACTGAAGCTTTCTTT | CAIEGVNTEAFF
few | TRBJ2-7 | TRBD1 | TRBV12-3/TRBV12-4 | TGTGCCAGCAGTCCCAGGGACAGGGCAGACGAGCAGTACTTC | CASSPRDRADEQYF
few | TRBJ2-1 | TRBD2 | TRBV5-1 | TGCGCCAGCAGCTTGGGGGGACTAGCGGGGGCCACGGGAGGTGAGCAGTTCTTC | CASSLGGLAGATGGEQFF
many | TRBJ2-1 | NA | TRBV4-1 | TGCGCCAGCAGCCAAGGCAATGAGCAGTTCTTC | CASSQGNEQFF
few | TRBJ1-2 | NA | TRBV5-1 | TGCGCCAGCAGCTTAAACAGAAACTATGGCTACACCTTC | CASSLNRNYGYTF
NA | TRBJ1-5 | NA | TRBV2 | TGTGCCTGCGGGGGGAAGAGCAATCAGCCCCAGCATTTT | CACGGKSNQPQHF
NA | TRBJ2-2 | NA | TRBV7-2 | TGTGCCAGCAGCACGGGGGACGTCGTCACCGGGGAGCTGTTTTTT | CASSTGDVVTGELFF
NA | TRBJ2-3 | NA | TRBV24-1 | TGTGCCACCAGCCGTGGACAGAGCACAGATACGCAGTATTTT | CATSRGQSTDTQYF
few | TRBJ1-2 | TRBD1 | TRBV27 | TGTGCCAGCAGCTTGTTACAGGGGAGGCATGGCTACACCTTC | CASSLLQGRHGYTF
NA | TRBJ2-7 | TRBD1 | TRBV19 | TGTGCCAGTGCGACAGGGGATATCTACGAGCAGTACTTC | CASATGDIYEQYF
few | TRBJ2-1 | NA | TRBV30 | TGTGCCTGGAGTGTTACACCCTCCTCGGAGCAGTTCTTC | CAWSVTPSSEQFF
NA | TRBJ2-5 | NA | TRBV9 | TGTGCCAGCAGCGTAGCGGGGGGCCTAAAAGAGACCCAGTACTTC | CASSVAGGLKETQYF
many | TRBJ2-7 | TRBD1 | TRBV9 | TGTGCCAGCAGCGTAGGGTTCGGACAGGGCTACGAGCAGTACTTC | CASSVGFGQGYEQYF
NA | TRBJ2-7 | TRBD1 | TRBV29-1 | TGCAGCGCCACCCTTGACGACAGGGTCTACGAGCAGTACTTC | CSATLDDRVYEQYF
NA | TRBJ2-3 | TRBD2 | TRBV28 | TGTGCCACCCAACCTGGCGGTAGCGGGGAAGATACGCAGTATTTT | CATQPGGSGEDTQYF
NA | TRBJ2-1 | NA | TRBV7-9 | TGTGCCAGCACCTCGGGTGGGTTCGGTTACAATGAGCAGTTCTTC | CASTSGGFGYNEQFF